The 30 T cell receptor beta chains below come from one sample, sequenced in a study of blood T cell repertoires in COVID-19 (dated by TCRdb to the early 2020s). Library preparation employed the immunoSEQ multiplex PCR assay. What TCRdb holds here is the immuneACCESS table cut down to in-frame rearrangements. Part of the clones is not present; checked against another copy, under half of the missing clones reflect an unresolved V gene, and the others are unexplained. The table for this sample lists 300,000 to 450,000 clones; 88% of them were counted only once. Roughly 1.2% of the sample rests with the top ten. The sample comprised PBMCs or T cells enriched from blood (not recorded which). These receptor sequences come from a woman under 30 who had recovered from COVID-19.

The chain is built from TRBV5-1 and TRBJ1-6; TRBD1 agrees at 8 bases. Germline loops: CDR1 SGHRS, CDR2 YFSETQ. The CDR3 extends over 15 amino acids. V lost 7 bases and J lost 4; bases outside the gene matches: 7. The CDR3 DNA reads as TGCGCCAGCTGCAGGGGGCCAGGTTATAATTCACCCCTCCACTTT. Protein product: CASCRGPGYNSPLHF.

In DNA form, the CDR3 reads TGTGCCAGCAGTTACTCGCCCAGGAATGATGGCTACACCTTC. It codes for CASSYSPRNDGYTF. The rearrangement uses TRBV6-5 and TRBJ1-2; no clear D gene. The CDR3 runs 14 residues. V lost 0 bases to trimming and J lost 6 bases, with 11 bases between them. Germline V gene sequence: CDR1 MNHEY, CDR2 SVGAGI.

This clone was seen once. This chain links TRBV6-5 with TRBJ1-5; D might be TRBD1 (5 bases). Germline V lookup: CDR1 MNHEY, CDR2 SVGAGI. This CDR3 spans 13 amino acids. V lost 10 bases, J lost 4 bases, and 14 bases lay in between. Written as DNA, the CDR3 is TGTGCCACGAGGAGGGGTAAGAATCAGCCCCAGCATTTT. Translation: CATRRGKNQPQHF.

The chain links TRBV19 to TRBJ1-5, with 12 bases lining up with TRBD1. V was clipped by 11 bases and J by 6 bases; unmatched bases: 5. Germline CDR1 LNHDA, CDR2 SQIVND (reference sequence). CDR3 length: 13 residues. CDR3 sequence (DNA): TGTGCCTGTGGGGACAGGGGGCTTCAGCCCCAGCATTTT. Translating it yields CACGDRGLQPQHF.

The chain employs TRBV13 and TRBJ1-2; D possibly corresponds to TRBD1 (6 bases). V lost 0 bases to trimming and J lost 8 bases, with 16 bases between them. Germline CDR1 and CDR2: PRHDT and FYEKMQ (reference sequence). The length of the CDR3 is 15 residues. CDR3 region: CASSLGLGGAQGYTF. In DNA form, the CDR3 reads TGTGCCAGCAGCTTAGGATTGGGGGGGGCGCAAGGCTACACCTTC.

The chain employs TRBV30 and TRBJ2-3, with 9 bases that match TRBD1. The germline gives CDR1 GTSNPN, CDR2 SVGIG (reference sequence). Trimming removed 0 bases from V and 6 bases from J; junction bases left unmatched: 7. The CDR3 has 15 residues. The CDR3 reads CAWSVLDRGLDTQYF. The CDR3 bases are TGTGCCTGGAGTGTATTGGACAGGGGCTTGGATACGCAGTATTTT. Using reference TRBV30 and TRBJ2-3 for the parts outside the CDR3, the full variable domain is SQTIHQWPATLVQPVGSPLSLECTVEGTSNPNLYWYRQAAGRGLQLLFYSVGIGQISSEVPQNLSASRPQDRQFILSSKKLLLSDSGFYLCAWSVLDRGLDTQYFGPGTRLTVL.

V usage is TRBV7-2 and J usage is TRBJ1-3; D gene ambiguous. The germline gives CDR1 SGHTA, CDR2 FQGNSA. The CDR3 has 16 amino acids. The V and J ends lost 8 bases and 0 bases respectively, with 17 bases between them. The CDR3 loop reads CASGYAGGHSGNTIYF. Here the CDR3 DNA reads TGTGCCAGCGGCTACGCCGGAGGCCACTCTGGAAACACCATATATTTT.

This clone appeared once. The CDR3, as DNA: TGCGCCAGCAGCTTGAGGGGAATGAACTATGGCTACACCTTC. The encoded protein is CASSLRGMNYGYTF. The rearrangement links TRBV5-1 to TRBJ1-2, with D possibly TRBD1 on 5 matching bases. The CDR3 has 14 amino acids. Germline V gives CDR1 SGHRS, CDR2 YFSETQ. The V end was cut by 1 base, the J end by 2 bases, with 9 bases between.

In DNA form, the CDR3 reads TGTGCCAGCAGCCCCGGGGGCACAGATACGCAGTATTTT. Protein: CASSPGGTDTQYF. This chain uses TRBV7-3 with TRBJ2-3; perhaps TRBD2 as D (5 bases). Germline loops: CDR1 SGHTA, CDR2 FQGTGA. The germline V and J ends were trimmed by 5 bases and 1 base, with 7 bases remaining between them. This CDR3 spans 13 amino acids.

This sequence joins TRBV23-1 and TRBJ2-7, with TRBD1 matching over 8 bases. TRBV23-1 is designated an ORF whose function remains uncertain. The CDR3 extends over 13 amino acids. V shed 4 bases and J 5 bases; nucleotides not matched to a gene: 4. The CDR3 DNA reads as TGCGCCAGCAGTCGGGACAGGTCCCACGAGCAGTACTTC. This gives the protein CASSRDRSHEQYF.

The CDR3 DNA reads TGTGCCAGCAGCCCCCGCGGGGGCCTGAACACCGGGGAGCTGTTTTTT. Its protein product is CASSPRGGLNTGELFF. The rearrangement uses TRBV11-3 and TRBJ2-2; a possible D gene is TRBD2 (7 bases). Looked up from germline, CDR1 is SGHNT and CDR2 is YENEEA. Between the trimmed V and J ends, which lost 5 bases and 1 base, there was a span of 14 bases. CDR3 length: 16 residues.

The chain carries TRBV4-2 and TRBJ2-5, with 8 bases identical to TRBD2. V lost 0 bases to trimming and J lost 5 bases; unmatched junction nucleotides: 8. The CDR3 totals 16 residues. The V gene's germline CDR1 is LGHNA and CDR2 YNFKEQ. CDR3 in DNA: TGTGCCAGCAGCCAAGAATGGCGGGGGGCCAGGGAGACCCAGTACTTC. Translating gives CASSQEWRGARETQYF.

The chain is built from TRBV5-1 and TRBJ2-3; a weak D match, TRBD1 (5 bases). CDR1 is SGHRS, CDR2 YFSETQ, per germline. V lost 4 bases to trimming and J lost 4 bases, with 10 bases between them. The CDR3 is made up of 13 amino acids. The CDR3 DNA reads as TGCGCCAGCAGCCTTCGACAGTCAGATACGCAGTATTTT. Its protein product is CASSLRQSDTQYF.

J is TRBJ2-5 and V is TRBV24-1, with 9 bases identical to TRBD2. In germline, CDR1 is KGHDR, CDR2 SFDVKD. The CDR3 is 15 residues long. CDR3 region: CGQRAGAGGRETQYF. CDR3 coding DNA: TGTGGACAAAGGGCCGGAGCGGGGGGTCGGGAGACCCAGTACTTC.

This clone came up once. V is TRBV7-9 and J is TRBJ2-7; D possibly corresponds to TRBD1 (5 bases). The CDR3 runs to 16 residues. V dropped 4 bases and J dropped 1 base, with 17 bases sitting between them. Germline assignment: CDR1 SEHNR and CDR2 FQNEAQ (reference sequence). This CDR3 is CASSSQYTDISYEQYF. CDR3 in DNA: TGTGCCAGCAGCTCACAATATACGGACATATCCTACGAGCAGTACTTC.

The rearrangement joins TRBV6-5 to TRBJ1-4; D is ambiguous. The CDR3 consists of 16 residues. CDR1 is MNHEY, CDR2 SVGAGI, per germline. V dropped 2 bases and J dropped 0 bases, with 10 bases sitting between them. CDR3 DNA: TGTGCCAGCAGTTACCTTCCGGGAACAACTAATGAAAAACTGTTTTTT. The encoded protein is CASSYLPGTTNEKLFF.

The rearrangement joins TRBV7-2 to TRBJ1-5; TRBD1 is a possible D gene (6 bases). Germline V gene lookup returns CDR1 SGHTA and CDR2 FQGNSA. The CDR3 sequence is 16 residues long. V was pared by 1 base and J by 2 bases, with 12 bases between. The CDR3 region is CASSLGGRGGNQPQHF. In DNA form, the CDR3 reads TGTGCCAGCAGCTTAGGTGGCAGGGGAGGCAATCAGCCCCAGCATTTT.

The V and J genes are TRBV18 and TRBJ1-6; 8 nucleotides match TRBD1. CDR3 length equals 15 residues. V lost 5 bases to trimming and J lost 6 bases; unmatched junction nucleotides: 6. Germline values: CDR1 KGHSH, CDR2 LQKENI. The CDR3 sequence is CASSEQGVLNSPLHF. CDR3 DNA sequence: TGTGCCAGCTCAGAACAGGGGGTCCTTAATTCACCCCTCCACTTT.

The CDR3 region is CASSPRQGAGYGYTF. The CDR3 DNA reads TGTGCCAGCTCACCACGACAGGGGGCGGGCTATGGCTACACCTTC. The chain couples TRBV18 to TRBJ1-2; 10 bases agree with TRBD1. The CDR3 is 15 amino acids. V lost 1 base, J lost 4 bases, and 3 bases stayed unmatched. Germline V gives CDR1 KGHSH, CDR2 LQKENI.

The rearrangement joins TRBV7-9 to TRBJ1-1; 7 positions agree with TRBD1. J gave up 3 bases and V 4 bases, and 8 bases lay outside the gene matches. The length of the CDR3 is 15 residues. Germline V gives CDR1 SEHNR, CDR2 FQNEAQ (reference sequence). In nucleotides, the CDR3 is TGTGCCAGCAGCTACGACAGGGTTGGATACACTGAAGCTTTCTTT. As protein: CASSYDRVGYTEAFF.

The rearrangement links TRBV7-6 to TRBJ2-5; 7 nucleotides match TRBD2. V lost 3 bases to trimming and J lost 4 bases; unmatched junction nucleotides: 5. The CDR3 spans 14 residues. Germline values: CDR1 SGHVS, CDR2 FNYEAQ. CDR3 protein: CASSLGGGSETQYF. For the CDR3, the DNA is TGTGCCAGCAGCTTGGGGGGAGGGTCAGAGACCCAGTACTTC.

This clone was detected only a few times. The rearrangement uses TRBV2 and TRBJ1-1, with no clear D. Germline-derived CDR1 and CDR2 are SNHLY and FYNNEI. V shed 7 bases and J shed 0 bases, with 15 bases lying between them. This CDR3 has 15 residues. For the CDR3, the DNA is TGTGCCAGCAACCCACAACCTGGCCTGAACACTGAAGCTTTCTTT. The encoded protein is CASNPQPGLNTEAFF.

The rearrangement joins TRBV6-6 to TRBJ1-2, with D possibly matching TRBD1 (6 bases). Trimming removed 6 bases at V and 2 bases at J, with 13 bases between. Germline-derived CDR1 and CDR2 are MNHNY and SVGAGI (reference sequence). The CDR3 spans 14 residues. The chain's CDR3 is CASRTAGGNYGYTF. CDR3 sequence (DNA): TGTGCCAGCAGAACGGCGGGGGGCAACTATGGCTACACCTTC.

This rearrangement joins TRBV29-1 to TRBJ1-1, with D perhaps TRBD1 (5 bases). Per germline, CDR1 SQVTM and CDR2 ANQGSEA. V was pared by 5 bases and J by 1 base, with 14 bases between. The CDR3 is 14 residues long. The CDR3 here is CSVHRQTKNTEAFF. CDR3 in DNA: TGCAGCGTTCACAGACAGACAAAGAACACTGAAGCTTTCTTT.

This chain links TRBV4-1 with TRBJ1-6; D is uncertain. The CDR3 is made up of 15 amino acids. Trimming removed 1 base at V and 8 bases at J, with 12 bases between. Germline values: CDR1 MGHRA, CDR2 YSYEKL. CDR3 loop: CASSQGPRTDSPLHF. DNA for the CDR3: TGCGCCAGCAGCCAAGGTCCCAGAACAGATTCACCCCTCCACTTT.

The CDR3 DNA follows: TGCGCCAGCAGCCATATGCCGACAGGGACGAACACTGAAGCTTTCTTT. It is translated as CASSHMPTGTNTEAFF. This chain links TRBV5-1 with TRBJ1-1, with 7 bases matching TRBD1. The CDR3 loop spans 16 amino acids. Trimming cost V 4 bases and J 1 base; bases outside gene matches: 10. Germline V gives CDR1 SGHRS, CDR2 YFSETQ.

The V call is TRBV28, the J call TRBJ2-2; tentative D call: TRBD1 (6 bases). This CDR3 spans 15 amino acids. Looked up from germline, CDR1 is MDHEN and CDR2 is SYDVKM. V lost 5 bases and J lost 7, with 17 bases in between. The CDR3: CASSPDYRVHGELFF. The DNA for the CDR3 is TGTGCCAGCAGTCCAGACTACAGGGTGCACGGGGAGCTGTTTTTT.

The gene calls are TRBV29-1 and TRBJ2-5; maybe TRBD1 (6 bases). The CDR3 length is 12 residues. V gave up 4 bases and J gave up 1 base, with 7 bases separating them. Germline-derived CDR1 and CDR2 are SQVTM and ANQGSEA. The DNA of the CDR3 is TGCAGCGTTGCAGGGGTCCAAGAGACCCAGTACTTC. Protein sequence: CSVAGVQETQYF.

The V and J genes are TRBV4-1 and TRBJ1-1, with D possibly matching TRBD1 (5 bases). Between the trimmed V and J ends, which lost 0 bases and 1 base, there was a span of 9 bases. This CDR3 has 15 amino acids. The V gene's germline CDR1 is MGHRA and CDR2 YSYEKL. CDR3 DNA: TGCGCCAGCAGCCAAGATGCAACAGGGAACACTGAAGCTTTCTTT. It translates to CASSQDATGNTEAFF.

The chain uses TRBV5-4 and TRBJ2-3; 7 nucleotides line up with TRBD2. The V segment lost 0 bases and the J segment 2 bases; nucleotides outside the gene matches: 9. The CDR3 has 17 residues. Germline CDR1 and CDR2: SGHNT and YYREEE (reference sequence). Here the CDR3 reads CASSLGGDYPSTDTQYF. DNA of the CDR3: TGTGCCAGCAGCTTGGGGGGGGACTATCCGTCCACAGATACGCAGTATTTT.